This T cell receptor (beta chain) originates from a study of beta chain features in type 1 diabetes. Naive, central memory, regulatory and stem cell-like memory cells within the CD4+ compartment were sorted using CD45RO/CCR7/CD25/CD127/CD95/CD27. The table lists this clone with a few counts. Its antigen is still unknown. The trim removed 5 bases at V and 2 bases at J, leaving 4 bases unmatched. The germline CDR1 and CDR2 sequences are SQVTM and ANQGSEA. CDR3 length: 15 amino acids. All of the isolated RNA was reverse transcribed, so expressed TCRB transcripts were sequenced. Naive, central memory and regulatory T cell samples averaged about 3.6 million immunoSEQ reads each. The table came from immunoSEQ multiplex PCR; TCRdb's copy has only in-frame clones and leaves some out. Seen here are around 160,000 clones, just over 8% observed once, and the top ten hold approximately 0.54%. Regarding the study as a whole: Type 1 diabetes patients had TCRB CDR3s that were shorter (moderately but significantly so) in all four CD4+ subsets.

The sample comprised central memory CD4+ T cells from blood. The rearrangement links TRBV29-1 to TRBJ2-3, with 13 positions matching TRBD2. This clonotype was obtained from a young woman with type 1 diabetes. The CDR3 region has the DNA TGCAGCGTTAGGGGACTAGCGGGATTCACAGATACGCAGTATTTT. Protein product: CSVRGLAGFTDTQYF.